The 3 T cell receptor beta chains below were found in one sample sequenced in a study of PD-L1 blockade in urothelial cancer. The method was immunoSEQ multiplex PCR; TCRdb's version includes in-frame clones alone and lacks a portion of them. The repertoire holds tens of thousands of clones, roughly four fifths seen once, with approximately 4.3% in the top ten. Sample time point: pretreatment peripheral blood. The specimen was PBMCs, collected around atezolizumab (anti-PD-L1) treatment. The receptors shown here come from a man between 65 and 79 years old with urothelial cancer.

Ten or more counts support this clone. V and J are TRBV4-1 and TRBJ2-6; D not certain. CDR1 is MGHRA and CDR2 is YSYEKL in the germline V gene. Trimming shortened V by 2 bases and J by 0 bases, and 14 bases separated the two germline ends. CDR3 length: 18 amino acids. CDR3 in amino acids: CASSQSPGMVSGANVLTF. The DNA for the CDR3 is TGCGCCAGCAGCCAAAGCCCCGGTATGGTCTCTGGGGCCAACGTCCTGACTTTC.

The chain has TRBV14 and TRBJ1-2; TRBD1 is a possible D gene (5 bases). CDR3 length: 15 residues. Looked up from germline, CDR1 is SGHDN and CDR2 is FVKESK. The V end was cut by 0 bases, the J end by 1 base, with 9 bases between. The chain's CDR3 is CASSQEWGVNYGYTF. In nucleotides, the CDR3 is TGTGCCAGCAGCCAAGAATGGGGGGTTAACTATGGCTACACCTTC.

The chain recombines TRBV19 with TRBJ1-2, with D possibly TRBD1 on 6 matching bases. Looked up from germline, CDR1 is LNHDA and CDR2 is SQIVND (reference sequence). The V and J ends lost 7 bases and 0 bases respectively, with 18 bases between them. This CDR3 contains 16 residues. The CDR3 nucleotides read TGTGCCAGTACCAATACGGACAGATCCTCTAACTATGGCTACACCTTC. The encoded protein is CASTNTDRSSNYGYTF.